The 23 T cell receptor beta chains reported below all come from one sample, sequenced in a study of technical replicates of blood from a few donors. Generated by immunoSEQ multiplex PCR, the TCRdb table keeps only in-frame clones and is missing some. The table has tens of thousands of clones, around 97% seen once. Sequenced material: T cells isolated from PBMCs. The receptor set was obtained from a human donor in good health.

This chain links TRBV6-5 with TRBJ1-2, with unresolved D. This CDR3 is 15 amino acids long. Germline loops: CDR1 MNHEY, CDR2 SVGAGI. V gave up 2 bases and J gave up 6 bases, with 16 bases separating them. CDR3: CASSYTPEAGNGYTF. The CDR3, as DNA: TGTGCCAGCAGTTACACCCCAGAAGCGGGCAATGGCTACACCTTC.

This rearrangement joins TRBV6-1 to TRBJ1-2; the D is unclear. Germline V gene lookup returns CDR1 MNHNS and CDR2 SASEGT. The germline V and J ends were trimmed by 5 bases and 8 bases, with 9 bases remaining between them. The CDR3 spans 11 residues. CDR3 nucleotide sequence: TGTGCCAGCAGTCCTGTTCTGGGCTACACCTTC. Amino acids: CASSPVLGYTF.

CDR3: CASSEALGAGNTEAFF. The CDR3 DNA reads as TGTGCCAGCAGTGAAGCGCTAGGGGCCGGGAACACTGAAGCTTTCTTT. V and J are TRBV6-1 and TRBJ1-1, with a possible D match to TRBD1 (5 bases). In germline, CDR1 is MNHNS, CDR2 SASEGT. The germline V and J ends were trimmed by 0 bases and 1 base, with 12 bases remaining between them. The CDR3 is made up of 16 amino acids.

The J gene is TRBJ2-7, the V gene TRBV20-1; 8 bases are shared with TRBD1. CDR1 DFQATT and CDR2 SNEGSKA come from the germline V gene (reference sequence). V lost 5 bases and J lost 6; bases outside the gene matches: 3. The CDR3 contains 11 residues. This CDR3 is CSAFGQGEQYF. CDR3 nucleotides: TGCAGTGCTTTTGGACAGGGCGAGCAGTACTTC.

The sample holds one count of this clone. The rearrangement uses TRBV11-2 and TRBJ1-2, with 7 bases aligning to TRBD1. J gave up 1 base and V 1 base, and 3 bases lay outside the gene matches. The CDR3 contains 15 residues. Germline V lookup: CDR1 SGHAT, CDR2 FQNNGV. Written as DNA, the CDR3 is TGTGCCAGCAGCTTAGGACAGGGCGTTAACTATGGCTACACCTTC. This sequence encodes CASSLGQGVNYGYTF.

This chain links TRBV10-1 with TRBJ1-1; D unclear. This CDR3 comprises 13 residues. Looked up from germline, CDR1 is WNHNN and CDR2 is SYGVQD (reference sequence). With 1 base removed from V and 7 bases from J, the gap between germline ends came to 10 bases. The CDR3 protein is CASSEFGRGEAFF. CDR3 sequence (DNA): TGCGCCAGCAGTGAGTTCGGGCGGGGTGAAGCTTTCTTT.

V gene TRBV5-1 combines with J gene TRBJ2-3, with a tentative D call TRBD1 (5 bases). The V and J ends lost 0 bases and 2 bases respectively, with 10 bases between them. This CDR3 has 15 amino acids. Germline values: CDR1 SGHRS, CDR2 YFSETQ. The CDR3 nucleotides are TGCGCCAGCAGCTTGGGGGGCAGCCTCACAGATACGCAGTATTTT. It is translated as CASSLGGSLTDTQYF.

The chain employs TRBV28 and TRBJ2-1; tentative D call: TRBD1 (6 bases). This CDR3 comprises 12 residues. Germline loops: CDR1 MDHEN, CDR2 SYDVKM. The ends were cut back, 11 bases at V and 6 bases at J, with 14 bases in the middle. The CDR3 is CAASEGGNEQFF. In DNA, the CDR3 is TGTGCCGCATCGGAAGGGGGCAATGAGCAGTTCTTC.

The CDR3 reads CAIEGQGHPSLQPQHF. The CDR3 nucleotides are TGCGCCATCGAAGGACAGGGTCATCCAAGTTTGCAGCCCCAGCATTTT. The V gene is TRBV23-1, the J gene TRBJ1-5; 8 bases are a match to TRBD1. TRBV23-1 is an ORF for which the function is uncertain. The V gene end was trimmed by 10 bases and the J gene end by 7 bases; junction bases not matched to a gene: 18. The CDR3 totals 16 residues.

The chain carries TRBV11-3 and TRBJ1-3; D may be TRBD1 (5 bases). V was pared by 6 bases and J by 0 bases, with 18 bases between. This CDR3 is 17 amino acids long. Germline CDR1 SGHNT, CDR2 YENEEA. CDR3 DNA: TGTGCCAGCAGAGATATTGGGGGGGTCAACTCTGGAAACACCATATATTTT. Protein product: CASRDIGGVNSGNTIYF.

The chain recombines TRBV10-1 with TRBJ2-3; a possible D gene is TRBD2 (6 bases). In germline, CDR1 is WNHNN, CDR2 SYGVQD (reference sequence). V was trimmed by 3 bases and J by 1 base, leaving 11 bases between them. This CDR3 spans 15 amino acids. CDR3 in DNA: TGCGCCAGCAGTGATTCGGCTAGCGGCACAGATACGCAGTATTTT. This gives the protein CASSDSASGTDTQYF.

CDR3 residues: CASNTDTGELFF. CDR3 DNA sequence: TGTGCCAGCAATACTGACACCGGGGAGCTGTTTTTT. The chain is built from TRBV21-1 and TRBJ2-2; whether TRBD2, the table's D call, matches the DNA was not checked. TRBV21-1 constitutes a pseudogene. The CDR3 runs 12 residues.

The gene calls are TRBV4-1 and TRBJ1-1; D is unresolved. Germline CDR1 and CDR2: MGHRA and YSYEKL. The CDR3 spans 13 residues. Trimming removed 2 bases from V and 5 bases from J, with 9 bases in between. CDR3 DNA: TGCGCCAGCAGCCAAACTGGGAGAACTGAAGCTTTCTTT. It yields the protein CASSQTGRTEAFF.

CDR3 protein: CASTRGMAYGYTF. DNA of the CDR3: TGTGCCAGCACTCGGGGGATGGCCTATGGCTACACCTTC. The genes are TRBV6-5 and TRBJ1-2; D might be TRBD1 (5 bases). Germline lookup yields CDR1 MNHEY and CDR2 SVGAGI. This CDR3 has 13 residues. V gave up 7 bases and J gave up 4 bases, with 13 bases separating them.

The chain has TRBV6-1 and TRBJ2-7; 7 bases line up with TRBD2. The CDR3 has 15 amino acids. CDR1 and CDR2 (germline): MNHNS, SASEGT. J gave up 4 bases and V 3 bases, and 9 bases lay outside the gene matches. Here the CDR3 reads CASSDIFSGGYEQYF. CDR3 DNA sequence: TGTGCCAGCAGTGATATCTTTTCGGGGGGTTACGAGCAGTACTTC.

Note on this clone: Other DNA sequences within the sample encode an identical CDR3. The chain is built from TRBV5-1 and TRBJ2-7; D perhaps matches TRBD1 (6 bases). Germline V lookup: CDR1 SGHRS, CDR2 YFSETQ. V was trimmed by 0 bases and J by 3 bases, leaving 10 bases between them. This CDR3 contains 14 residues. CDR3 sequence: CASSLGGQSYEQYF. The CDR3 nucleotides are TGCGCCAGCAGCTTGGGCGGACAGAGCTACGAGCAGTACTTC.

The V gene is TRBV28, the J gene TRBJ1-4, with no clear D. Trimming shortened V by 3 bases and J by 8 bases, and 28 bases separated the two germline ends. Germline CDR1 and CDR2: MDHEN and SYDVKM. This CDR3 region has 19 residues. The CDR3 bases are TGTGCCAGCAGTTTTTGGGCTTCAGGTCTATTTTCGGGAACAGAAAAACTGTTTTTT. Its protein product is CASSFWASGLFSGTEKLFF.

The chain uses TRBV2 and TRBJ2-4; D gene uncertain. The CDR3 is 10 residues long. Looked up from germline, CDR1 is SNHLY and CDR2 is FYNNEI. The germline V and J ends were trimmed by 6 bases and 10 bases, with 7 bases remaining between them. This chain's CDR3 is CASRADIQYF. CDR3 DNA sequence: TGTGCCAGCAGGGCAGATATTCAGTACTTC.

This chain joins TRBV19 and TRBJ2-3; 12 nucleotides match TRBD2. Germline loops: CDR1 LNHDA, CDR2 SQIVND (reference sequence). The J segment lost 0 bases and the V segment lost 3 bases, leaving 4 bases of the junction unmatched. The CDR3 has 17 residues. The DNA for the CDR3 is TGTGCCAGTAGTATCCCGACTAGCGGGGGAAGCACAGATACGCAGTATTTT. Encoded protein: CASSIPTSGGSTDTQYF.

J is TRBJ2-7 and V is TRBV4-1; 7 bases fit TRBD1. V shed 0 bases, J shed 4 bases, and the junction held 6 bases outside the gene matches. CDR3 size: 15 residues. Germline values: CDR1 MGHRA, CDR2 YSYEKL. The CDR3 is CASSQEVGGGYEQYF. The CDR3 nucleotides read TGCGCCAGCAGCCAAGAGGTAGGGGGCGGATACGAGCAGTACTTC.

The rearrangement uses TRBV9 and TRBJ1-1; D unresolved. The CDR3 covers 12 residues. With 4 bases removed from V and 11 bases from J, the gap between germline ends came to 15 bases. Germline V CDR1 and CDR2: SGDLS, YYNGEE. The CDR3 is CASSLMGGNAFF. CDR3 sequence (DNA): TGTGCCAGCAGCCTCATGGGAGGGAATGCTTTCTTT.

This clone is a singleton in its sample. The chain has TRBV10-3 and TRBJ2-1, with 7 bases lining up with TRBD2. Germline CDR1 ENHRY, CDR2 SYGVKD. The CDR3 runs 15 residues. V lost 7 bases, J lost 5 bases, and 11 bases stayed unmatched. The CDR3 loop is CAITERSGLHNEQFF. The CDR3, as DNA: TGTGCCATCACCGAGAGGTCGGGACTACACAATGAGCAGTTCTTC.

This chain links TRBV7-7 with TRBJ2-5; TRBD2 agrees at 7 bases. J lost 1 base, V lost 2 bases, and 4 bases had no gene match. CDR3 size: 15 residues. CDR1 is SSHAT and CDR2 is FNYEAQ in the germline V gene (reference sequence). The CDR3 DNA follows: TGTGCCAGCAGCTTATCGGGGGGAATCCAAGAGACCCAGTACTTC. It translates to CASSLSGGIQETQYF.